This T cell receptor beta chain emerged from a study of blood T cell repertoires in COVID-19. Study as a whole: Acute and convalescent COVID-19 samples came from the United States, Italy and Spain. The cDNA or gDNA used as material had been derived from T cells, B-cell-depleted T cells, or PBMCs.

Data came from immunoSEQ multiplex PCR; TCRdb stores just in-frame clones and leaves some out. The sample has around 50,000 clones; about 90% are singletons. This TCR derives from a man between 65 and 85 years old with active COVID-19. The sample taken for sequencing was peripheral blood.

Here the CDR3 reads CASSLGSQGYNQPQHF. The CDR3 DNA reads as TGTGCCAGCAGCTTAGGGTCCCAGGGATACAATCAGCCCCAGCATTTT. V is TRBV7-6 and J is TRBJ1-5; D may be TRBD1 (5 bases). From germline, CDR1 is SGHVS and CDR2 FNYEAQ. V was trimmed by 1 base and J by 3 bases, leaving 13 bases between them. The CDR3 consists of 16 residues. The full variable domain, in which reference TRBV7-6 and TRBJ1-5 provide the parts outside the CDR3, is GAGVSQSPRYKVTKRGQDVALRCDPISGHVSLYWYRQALGQGPEFLTYFNYEAQQDKSGLPNDRFSAERPEGSISTLTIQRTEQRDSAMYRCASSLGSQGYNQPQHFGDGTRLSIL.